These 20 T cell receptor beta chains originate from one sample sequenced in a study of blood T cells in healthy people across ages. A second roughly 6 to 11 cycle PCR used barcoded and J-beta primers. MiXCR was run by TCRdb on the 5' RACE reads, yielding one entry per CDR3 protein. The sample includes around 1.5 million distinct CDR3 sequences, about 35% of them seen just once. The sequenced material came from blood. The origin of the receptors is a woman in her 30s in good health.

Details on this clonotype: At one end, the junction sequence differs from germline, possibly due to a read error. This sequence joins TRBV5-6 and TRBJ2-7; tentatively, D is TRBD1 or TRBD2 (5 bases each). The germline V gene has CDR1 SGHDT and CDR2 YYEEEE. The CDR3 covers 13 residues. The CDR3 sequence is CAGSAAGSHEQYF. Written as DNA, the CDR3 is TGTGCCGGCAGCGCGGCAGGGAGTCACGAGCAGTACTTC. The full variable domain, rest sourced from reference TRBV5-6 and TRBJ2-7, is DAGVTQSPTHLIKTRGQQVTLRCSPKSGHDTVSWYQQALGQGPQFIFQYYEEEERQRGNFPDRFSGHQFPNYSSELNVNALLLGDSALYLCAGSAAGSHEQYFGPGTRLTVT.

The chain combines TRBV7-9 with TRBJ2-7; 8 nucleotides agree with TRBD2. Germline CDR1 is SEHNR and CDR2 is FQNEAQ (reference sequence). V lost 5 bases and J lost 3; bases outside the gene matches: 9. The CDR3 has 15 amino acids. CDR3 in DNA: TGTGCCAGCAGCGGAAGACTAGCGAGAGGCTACGAGCAGTACTTC. This codes for CASSGRLARGYEQYF.

The sample holds a few counts of this clonotype. The gene calls are TRBV6-6 and TRBJ2-1; D not resolved. CDR1 is MNHNY and CDR2 is SVGAGI in the germline V gene (reference sequence). The ends were cut back, 5 bases at V and 9 bases at J, with 11 bases in the middle. CDR3 size: 12 residues. The CDR3 sequence: CASSLVRSEQFF. The CDR3 DNA reads as TGTGCCAGCAGTCTTGTCCGGAGTGAGCAGTTCTTC.

V usage is TRBV7-2 and J usage is TRBJ1-4; D ambiguous. The V gene lost 1 base and the J gene lost 0 bases, with 9 bases spanning the gap. The CDR3 is 16 amino acids. Per germline, CDR1 SGHTA and CDR2 FQGNSA. CDR3 sequence (DNA): TGTGCCAGCAGCTTAGACCAGCCCGCAACTAATGAAAAACTGTTTTTT. Amino acid sequence: CASSLDQPATNEKLFF.

The chain links TRBV3-1 to TRBJ2-5; TRBD2 might be the D (7 bases). Judging by the DNA end, TRBJ2-7 fits better; the J call may be wrong. Germline V gene data show CDR1 as LGHDT and CDR2 as YNNKEL (reference sequence). The CDR3 is 14 amino acids. CDR3 amino acids: CASSLSRGEGEQYF. In DNA form, the CDR3 reads TGTGCCAGCAGCCTGTCGAGGGGGGAGGGCGAGCAGTACTTC.

The chain couples TRBV20-1 to TRBJ1-1; TRBD1 matches at 11 bases. Germline V lookup: CDR1 DFQATT, CDR2 SNEGSKA (reference sequence). J gave up 4 bases and V 6 bases, and 4 bases lay outside the gene matches. The CDR3 loop spans 13 amino acids. The CDR3: CSARTGGPTEAFF. The DNA of the CDR3 is TGCAGTGCAAGGACAGGGGGCCCCACTGAAGCTTTCTTT.

Comment on this clonotype: One end of the junction varies from germline; a read error may be responsible. The chain has TRBV6-1 and TRBJ1-1; the D is unclear. The CDR3 contains 13 residues. The germline V gene encodes CDR1 MNHNS and CDR2 SASEGT. The chain's CDR3 is CASSVVWNIEAFF. CDR3 nucleotide sequence: TGTGCCAGCAGTGTTGTCTGGAACATTGAAGCTTTCTTT.

This clonotype came up a few times. The V and J genes are TRBV6-2 or TRBV6-3 and TRBJ1-2; perhaps TRBD1 as D (5 bases). This CDR3 is built from 16 residues. Germline CDR1 and CDR2: MNHEY and SVGEGT. Trimming cost V 6 bases and J 1 base, with 18 bases left between them. The CDR3 protein is CASSSLGTHNNYGYTF. The CDR3 DNA is TGTGCCAGCAGCTCCCTTGGGACCCACAATAACTATGGCTACACCTTC.

This clonotype was seen only a few times. The V and J genes are TRBV20-1 and TRBJ1-2; no reliable D call. The V and J ends lost 2 bases and 7 bases respectively, with 11 bases between them. Germline assignment: CDR1 DFQATT and CDR2 SNEGSKA (reference sequence). CDR3 size: 12 residues. This CDR3 is CSARPGNGGYTF. The CDR3 DNA reads as TGCAGTGCTAGACCGGGGAACGGTGGCTACACCTTC.

Remarks on this clonotype: Possible read error: a much larger clone is one base away. The chain joins TRBV29-1 to TRBJ2-1; D is uncertain. CDR1 is SQVTM and CDR2 is ANQGSEA in the germline V gene. The CDR3 length is 14 residues. V was cut by 6 bases and J by 0 bases, with 12 bases left in between. Written as DNA, the CDR3 is TGCAGCGTCAACCAGATGAGCTCCTACAATGAGCAGTTCTTC. As protein: CSVNQMSSYNEQFF.

V usage is TRBV7-2 and J usage is TRBJ2-1, with TRBD2 identical over 7 bases. Per germline, CDR1 SGHTA and CDR2 FQGNSA. The CDR3 is 16 amino acids. The trim removed 5 bases at V and 2 bases at J, leaving 9 bases unmatched. The CDR3 region is CASSRQTSRTYNEQFF. The CDR3 bases are TGTGCCAGCAGCCGACAGACTAGCCGTACCTACAATGAGCAGTTCTTC.

The rearrangement uses TRBV21-1 and TRBJ2-4; TRBD1, as called in the table, went unchecked against the DNA. TRBV21-1 is classified as a pseudogene. The CDR3 sequence is 14 residues long. The CDR3 coding sequence is TGTGCCAGCACCCCTGCGGGGTTGGGGAACATTCAGTACTTC. Protein sequence: CASTPAGLGNIQYF.

This chain joins TRBV3-1 and TRBJ2-3; 7 bases fit TRBD2. This CDR3 has 17 residues. The J segment lost 3 bases and the V segment lost 1 base, leaving 10 bases of the junction unmatched. From germline, CDR1 is LGHDT and CDR2 YNNKEL (reference sequence). The CDR3 DNA reads as TGTGCCAGCAGCCAAGGGTGGGGCGGGGGTCGTACAGATACGCAGTATTTT. Translation gives CASSQGWGGGRTDTQYF.

The CDR3 region is CAWSGVGGSSYEQYF. CDR3 DNA: TGTGCCTGGAGCGGAGTCGGGGGGAGCTCCTACGAGCAGTACTTC. The chain links TRBV30 to TRBJ2-7, with TRBD2 identical over 7 bases. There are 15 residues in the CDR3. Germline CDR1 and CDR2: GTSNPN and SVGIG (reference sequence). V was clipped by 3 bases and J by 0 bases; unmatched bases: 8.

The chain employs TRBV6-5 and TRBJ2-1; TRBD2 matches 8 bases. This CDR3 comprises 17 residues. CDR1 and CDR2 from the germline V gene are MNHEY and SVGAGI. With V trimmed by 4 bases and J by 9 bases, 17 bases remained unmatched. The CDR3 sequence is CASSSPPGLGGGGEQFF. The DNA for the CDR3 is TGTGCCAGCAGTTCACCTCCGGGACTAGGGGGGGGTGGTGAGCAGTTCTTC.

This clonotype was observed a few times. Written as DNA, the CDR3 is TGTGCCAGCAGCCGACTAGGAAGGGGTGGGGAGACCCAGTACTTC. It translates to CASSRLGRGGETQYF. The genes are TRBV14 and TRBJ2-5, with D perhaps TRBD2 (6 bases). Trimming shortened V by 4 bases and J by 5 bases, and 17 bases separated the two germline ends. Germline loops: CDR1 SGHDN, CDR2 FVKESK. This CDR3 contains 15 residues.

This clonotype has just a few counts. The chain joins TRBV4-2 to TRBJ2-3; 7 bases align to TRBD2. CDR3 size: 14 residues. CDR1 is LGHNA, CDR2 YNFKEQ, per germline. V lost 10 bases to trimming and J lost 7 bases; unmatched junction nucleotides: 14. For the CDR3, the DNA is TGTGCCAACCGAAAGGGCGGGAGTCGATATACGCAGTATTTT. Its translation is CANRKGGSRYTQYF.

The chain uses TRBV13 and TRBJ2-1; TRBD2 agrees at 7 bases. Per the germline V gene, CDR1 is PRHDT and CDR2 is FYEKMQ (reference sequence). CDR3 length: 16 residues. V gave up 5 bases and J gave up 4 bases; unmatched junction bases: 11. The CDR3 here is CASSLIGEGTYNEQFF. The CDR3 bases are TGTGCCAGCAGCCTGATAGGGGAGGGAACTTACAATGAGCAGTTCTTC.

V usage is TRBV6-1 and J usage is TRBJ2-3, with a possible D match to TRBD2 (6 bases). The germline V and J ends were trimmed by 10 bases and 0 bases, with 8 bases remaining between them. CDR1 and CDR2 from the germline V gene are MNHNS and SASEGT. The CDR3 extends over 12 amino acids. This CDR3 reads CAMEGSTDTQYF. The CDR3 DNA sequence: TGTGCCATGGAGGGGAGCACAGATACGCAGTATTTT.

V and J are TRBV20-1 and TRBJ2-1; 7 bases align to TRBD2. Germline V CDR1 and CDR2: DFQATT, SNEGSKA (reference sequence). The V segment lost 6 bases and the J segment 6 bases; nucleotides outside the gene matches: 14. The CDR3 runs to 15 residues. CDR3 protein: CSAFEGGRAVNEQFF. The CDR3 nucleotides are TGCAGTGCCTTCGAAGGAGGGAGGGCCGTCAATGAGCAGTTCTTC.